One and the same sample provided the 23 T cell receptor beta chains below, sequenced in a study of CD8 T cells in Susac syndrome. The authors reverse transcribed roughly 0.5 to 1 ug RNA with random hexamers. In TCRdb, the immunoSEQ multiplex PCR reads were re-called with MiXCR into one record per CDR3 protein. Altogether fewer than 200,000 distinct CDR3 sequences are present, 94% being singletons, with the ten largest covering roughly 0.12%. The sample was CD4+ T cells from PBMCs. The receptors were sampled from a human donor with Susac syndrome.

V usage is TRBV9 and J usage is TRBJ2-7; 9 bases fit TRBD1. The CDR3 extends over 15 amino acids. V shed 3 bases and J 3 bases; nucleotides not matched to a gene: 7. CDR1 and CDR2 (germline): SGDLS, YYNGEE. Written as DNA, the CDR3 is TGTGCCAGCAGCGCGGGACAGGGCAGAGTCTACGAGCAGTACTTC. This gives the protein CASSAGQGRVYEQYF.

The chain is built from TRBV20-1 and TRBJ2-3, with a possible D match to TRBD1 (6 bases). CDR1 and CDR2 (germline): DFQATT, SNEGSKA (reference sequence). Trimming cost V 2 bases and J 5 bases, with 8 bases left between them. The CDR3 covers 12 residues. CDR3 in DNA: TGCAGTGCTAGACAGACAGGAGATACGCAGTATTTT. This codes for CSARQTGDTQYF.

The gene calls are TRBV20-1 and TRBJ1-5, with a tentative D call TRBD1 (6 bases). Germline assignment: CDR1 DFQATT and CDR2 SNEGSKA (reference sequence). The CDR3 has 14 residues. Trimming cost V 0 bases and J 4 bases, with 10 bases left between them. This CDR3 reads CSAREGGGNQPQHF. CDR3 DNA sequence: TGCAGTGCTAGAGAAGGGGGGGGAAATCAGCCCCAGCATTTT.

This clonotype was seen only a few times. V is TRBV6-6 and J is TRBJ2-1, with D hard to call. V gave up 5 bases and J gave up 8 bases, with 10 bases separating them. In germline, CDR1 is MNHNY, CDR2 SVGAGI (reference sequence). The CDR3 extends over 12 amino acids. The CDR3 bases are TGTGCCAGCAGTCCACAAGGCGATGAGCAGTTCTTC. It is translated as CASSPQGDEQFF.

The J gene is TRBJ1-2, the V gene TRBV25-1; D call uncertain. Germline CDR1 and CDR2: MGHDK and SYGVNS. V was clipped by 2 bases and J by 8 bases, with 6 bases between them. The CDR3 has 11 residues. The CDR3 loop reads CASSEQYGYTF. DNA of the CDR3: TGTGCCAGCAGTGAACAGTACGGCTACACCTTC.

The chain recombines TRBV20-1 with TRBJ2-5; D possibly corresponds to TRBD1 (6 bases). The germline CDR1 and CDR2 sequences are DFQATT and SNEGSKA (reference sequence). The CDR3 consists of 16 residues. V dropped 3 bases and J dropped 1 base, with 18 bases sitting between them. CDR3 protein: CSASSPWTDSQETQYF. The CDR3 region has the DNA TGCAGTGCTAGTTCCCCCTGGACAGATTCCCAAGAGACCCAGTACTTC.

V and J are TRBV7-9 and TRBJ1-2; D remains ambiguous. The germline gives CDR1 SEHNR, CDR2 FQNEAQ (reference sequence). Trimming pared 5 bases from V and 4 bases from J, leaving 20 bases between. This CDR3 comprises 16 residues. This chain's CDR3 is CASSQRGGIRSYGYTF. CDR3 nucleotides: TGTGCCAGCAGCCAACGGGGAGGGATCCGATCCTATGGCTACACCTTC.

The J gene is TRBJ2-2, the V gene TRBV29-1; 7 positions match TRBD1. The CDR3 extends over 12 amino acids. The junction had 3 bases not matched to a gene; V was cut back by 7 bases and J by 4 bases. Germline values: CDR1 SQVTM, CDR2 ANQGSEA. The CDR3 loop is CSGNRGTGELFF. The CDR3, as DNA: TGCAGCGGCAACAGGGGCACCGGGGAGCTGTTTTTT.

V usage is TRBV3-1 and J usage is TRBJ1-1; D may be TRBD1 (6 bases). Trimming cost V 5 bases and J 4 bases, with 20 bases left between them. The germline gives CDR1 LGHDT, CDR2 YNNKEL (reference sequence). The CDR3 is 16 residues long. The CDR3 loop is CASSLRTAARGTEAFF. CDR3 coding DNA: TGTGCCAGCAGCTTACGGACAGCGGCAAGAGGCACTGAAGCTTTCTTT.

The rearrangement joins TRBV5-1 to TRBJ1-2, with 9 bases identical to TRBD1. Trimming cost V 4 bases and J 6 bases; bases outside gene matches: 4. CDR1 is SGHRS, CDR2 YFSETQ, per germline. The length of the CDR3 is 13 residues. This CDR3 is CASSVTGGHGYTF. In DNA, the CDR3 is TGCGCCAGCAGCGTAACAGGGGGCCATGGCTACACCTTC.

The chain combines TRBV29-1 with TRBJ1-2, with 10 bases lining up with TRBD1. The junction had 7 bases not matched to a gene; V was cut back by 6 bases and J by 3 bases. CDR3 length: 14 residues. Germline CDR1 and CDR2: SQVTM and ANQGSEA. CDR3 loop: CSVAGQGGDYGYTF. In DNA, the CDR3 is TGCAGCGTCGCCGGACAGGGGGGAGACTATGGCTACACCTTC.

The chain links TRBV7-2 to TRBJ1-6; TRBD1 might be the D (6 bases). V was shortened by 0 bases and J by 8 bases, with 11 bases between the two germline ends. Germline CDR1 SGHTA, CDR2 FQGNSA. The CDR3 covers 15 residues. Here the CDR3 reads CASSLAGGAYSPLHF. The CDR3 DNA is TGTGCCAGCAGCTTAGCGGGGGGCGCGTATTCACCCCTCCACTTT.

The rearrangement uses TRBV12-3 or TRBV12-4 and TRBJ1-1; 10 positions match TRBD1. The CDR3 runs to 12 residues. V lost 5 bases to trimming and J lost 9 bases; unmatched junction nucleotides: 3. CDR3 in DNA: TGTGCCAGCAGTCCGGGACAGGGGAAAGCTTTCTTT. This codes for CASSPGQGKAFF.

The V and J genes are TRBV3-1 and TRBJ2-7; no clear D gene. In germline, CDR1 is LGHDT, CDR2 YNNKEL (reference sequence). CDR3 size: 13 residues. V lost 0 bases to trimming and J lost 6 bases, with 9 bases between them. CDR3 DNA sequence: TGTGCCAGCAGCCAAGATCTCCGAGCCGAGCAGTACTTC. Its protein product is CASSQDLRAEQYF.

V gene TRBV3-1 combines with J gene TRBJ1-5, with D maybe TRBD1 (5 bases). The V gene's germline CDR1 is LGHDT and CDR2 YNNKEL (reference sequence). The V and J ends lost 0 bases and 4 bases respectively, with 7 bases between them. The CDR3 sequence is 14 residues long. The CDR3 reads CASSQDWGNQPQHF. CDR3 in DNA: TGTGCCAGCAGCCAAGATTGGGGGAATCAGCCCCAGCATTTT.

A few counts support this clonotype. The chain carries TRBV6-6 and TRBJ1-5, with D uncertain. With 4 bases removed from V and 3 bases from J, the gap between germline ends came to 4 bases. Germline V gene lookup returns CDR1 MNHNY and CDR2 SVGAGI (reference sequence). The CDR3 sequence is 12 residues long. The CDR3, as DNA: TGTGCCAGCAGTTCCCCCAATCAGCCCCAGCATTTT. This translates into CASSSPNQPQHF.

The CDR3 region has the DNA TGTGCCAGCAGTTTCAGACTAGCGGGGGGGAATGAGCAGTTCTTC. Protein sequence: CASSFRLAGGNEQFF. V and J are TRBV12-3 or TRBV12-4 and TRBJ2-1, with 14 bases that match TRBD2. The CDR3 runs to 15 residues. With 3 bases clipped from V and 7 bases from J, the junction kept 2 bases outside the gene matches.

The gene calls are TRBV5-6 and TRBJ2-5; no clear D. CDR1 and CDR2 (germline): SGHDT, YYEEEE. V was trimmed by 0 bases and J by 5 bases, leaving 5 bases between them. The CDR3 is 12 residues long. The CDR3 region is CASSLEVETQYF. The CDR3, as DNA: TGTGCCAGCAGCTTGGAGGTGGAGACCCAGTACTTC.

The rearrangement links TRBV12-3 or TRBV12-4 to TRBJ2-5; a possible D gene is TRBD1 (5 bases). CDR3 length: 14 amino acids. V lost 1 base and J lost 5, with 11 bases in between. The CDR3 nucleotides read TGTGCCAGCAGTTTAGGGACACTTAGGGAGACCCAGTACTTC. Protein: CASSLGTLRETQYF.

The chain employs TRBV30 and TRBJ2-6, with D hard to call. The CDR3 extends over 13 amino acids. V lost 7 bases and J lost 1, with 8 bases in between. CDR1 GTSNPN and CDR2 SVGIG come from the germline V gene (reference sequence). Here the CDR3 DNA reads TGTGCCTCGGCCTTTTCTGGGGCCAACGTCCTGACTTTC. This sequence encodes CASAFSGANVLTF. The complete variable domain, with remaining parts taken from reference TRBV30 and TRBJ2-6, reads SQTIHQWPATLVQPVGSPLSLECTVEGTSNPNLYWYRQAAGRGLQLLFYSVGIGQISSEVPQNLSASRPQDRQFILSSKKLLLSDSGFYLCASAFSGANVLTFGAGSRLTVL.

The genes are TRBV4-1 and TRBJ2-7; 12 nucleotides line up with TRBD1. V lost 4 bases, J lost 5 bases, and 6 bases stayed unmatched. Looked up from germline, CDR1 is MGHRA and CDR2 is YSYEKL. This CDR3 has 15 amino acids. The CDR3 nucleotides are TGCGCCAGCAGCCTAACGGGACAGGGGGCCAACGAGCAGTACTTC. Its protein is CASSLTGQGANEQYF.

J is TRBJ2-4 and V is TRBV5-4, with D possibly matching TRBD2 (6 bases). V lost 1 base, J lost 6 bases, and 11 bases lay in between. This CDR3 has 14 residues. CDR1 is SGHNT, CDR2 YYREEE, per germline (reference sequence). CDR3 region: CASSLSGERNIQYF. The CDR3 DNA is TGTGCCAGCAGCTTGTCGGGGGAGAGAAACATTCAGTACTTC.

With regard to this clonotype: One end of the junction varies from germline; a read error may be responsible. This chain connects TRBV3-1 to TRBJ1-1; D is ambiguous. The CDR3 runs 14 residues. Germline CDR1 is LGHDT and CDR2 is YNNKEL (reference sequence). In DNA form, the CDR3 reads TGCGCCAGCAGCCAGAGGGTGAGCGATGCTGAAGCTTTCTTT. This gives the protein CASSQRVSDAEAFF.